This TCR beta chain was profiled in a study of vaccination effects on CD4 cells after COVID-19. Study overall: About 2.2 million PBMC per well were cultured with around 10 IU/ml IL-2 and roughly 11 ug/ml peptides.

CD4+ T cell isolation took place after approximately 11 days of culture. Either the BNT162b2 or mRNA-1273 vaccine was given to participants in two doses. The repertoire was sequenced with immunoSEQ multiplex PCR; TCRdb's copy has only in-frame clones and lacks some. Of about 40,000 clones listed, around two thirds are singletons. This clone has more than one count but fewer than ten. Its antigen is still unknown. With 2 bases removed from V and 7 bases from J, the gap between germline ends came to 19 bases. The CDR3 length is 15 residues. In germline, CDR1 is SGHRS, CDR2 YFSETQ. Sequencing used CD4+ T cells from PBMCs cultured without peptide, obtained after COVID-19 vaccination. The clonotype was recovered from a human donor who received a COVID-19 vaccine. This chain uses TRBV5-1 with TRBJ2-7; D possibly corresponds to TRBD2 (5 bases). The CDR3 nucleotides read TGCGCCAGCAGCTTTGGTGCGGGTATTCTAGGTGAGCAGTACTTC. Translated, it gives CASSFGAGILGEQYF.